This entry lists 12 T cell receptor beta chains sequenced from one sample in a study of blood T cell repertoires in COVID-19. The protocol was immunoSEQ multiplex PCR, while the TCRdb copy is restricted to in-frame clones and leaves out a portion. The table records 130,000 or so clones, about 86% of them present only once. Input material: peripheral blood. Receptors originate from a woman between 55 and 75 years old with acute or convalescent COVID-19.

The chain joins TRBV3-1 (or the pseudogene TRBV3-2) to TRBJ2-1; D perhaps matches TRBD2 (6 bases). Germline V gene sequence: CDR1 LGHDT, CDR2 YNNKEL (reference sequence). The CDR3 has 16 amino acids. Between the trimmed V and J ends, which lost 1 base and 3 bases, there was a span of 13 bases. Here the CDR3 reads CASSQALAGYYNEQFF. The CDR3 DNA reads as TGTGCCAGCAGCCAAGCCTTGGCGGGATACTACAATGAGCAGTTCTTC.

V usage is TRBV7-8 and J usage is TRBJ2-7, with D possibly TRBD2 on 6 matching bases. This CDR3 has 16 residues. V was shortened by 5 bases and J by 0 bases, with 17 bases between the two germline ends. From germline, CDR1 is SGHVS and CDR2 FQNEAQ. Here the CDR3 DNA reads TGTGCCAGCAGCCGACGGCGCGGGGAGAGCTCCTACGAGCAGTACTTC. The encoded protein is CASSRRRGESSYEQYF.

The chain couples TRBV6-5 to TRBJ2-7, with D maybe TRBD1 (6 bases). The ends were cut back, 5 bases at V and 2 bases at J, with 16 bases in the middle. CDR1 is MNHEY, CDR2 SVGAGI, per germline. The CDR3 sequence is 15 residues long. The CDR3, as DNA: TGTGCCAGCAGTAGGGGACAACGCAAGGCCTACGAGCAGTACTTC. Translated: CASSRGQRKAYEQYF.

The rearrangement joins TRBV20-1 to TRBJ2-3; no firm D call. The CDR3 is made up of 11 amino acids. CDR1 is DFQATT, CDR2 SNEGSKA, per germline (reference sequence). Trimming removed 5 bases from V and 3 bases from J, with 6 bases in between. The CDR3 region is CSAATTDTQYF. DNA of the CDR3: TGCAGTGCTGCCACAACAGATACGCAGTATTTT.

V usage is TRBV24-1 and J usage is TRBJ1-5; D is unclear. Trimming pared 2 bases from V and 6 bases from J, leaving 22 bases between. The germline V gene has CDR1 KGHDR and CDR2 SFDVKD. The CDR3 has 18 amino acids. CDR3: CATSDSRVGPAASQPQHF. The CDR3 DNA follows: TGTGCCACCAGTGATTCCCGCGTTGGGCCAGCAGCATCTCAGCCCCAGCATTTT.

The chain links TRBV3-1 (or the pseudogene TRBV3-2) to TRBJ1-3; possible D gene TRBD1, 5 bases. CDR1 is LGHDT, CDR2 YNNKEL, per germline (reference sequence). This CDR3 spans 17 amino acids. V dropped 0 bases and J dropped 0 bases, with 12 bases sitting between them. Here the CDR3 reads CASSQEAGRSSGNTIYF. In DNA form, the CDR3 reads TGTGCCAGCAGCCAAGAGGCGGGACGGAGCTCTGGAAACACCATATATTTT.

The CDR3 nucleotides are TGCAGCGTTGAAAGAGGGCTCTCCTACAATGAGCAGTTCTTC. Residues: CSVERGLSYNEQFF. The V call is TRBV29-1, the J call TRBJ2-1, with D tentatively TRBD2 (5 bases). V was trimmed by 2 bases and J by 0 bases, leaving 8 bases between them. Germline CDR1 and CDR2: SQVTM and ANQGSEA. This CDR3 spans 14 amino acids.

The rearrangement uses TRBV24-1 and TRBJ2-1; D remains ambiguous. Germline V gene lookup returns CDR1 KGHDR and CDR2 SFDVKD. This CDR3 is 17 amino acids long. Trimming took off 1 base at V and 0 bases at J, with 12 bases between the two ends. CDR3 in DNA: TGTGCCACCAGTGATTTTGGGCCCTTGAGCTCCTACAATGAGCAGTTCTTC. This translates into CATSDFGPLSSYNEQFF.

V is TRBV7-9 and J is TRBJ2-1, with D perhaps matching TRBD1 (6 bases). V dropped 1 base and J dropped 4 bases, with 11 bases sitting between them. The CDR3 is 15 residues long. Germline V gene lookup returns CDR1 SEHNR and CDR2 FQNEAQ (reference sequence). CDR3 in amino acids: CASSLEPTGYNEQFF. DNA for the CDR3: TGTGCCAGCAGCTTAGAGCCGACAGGATACAATGAGCAGTTCTTC.

The sample holds one count of this clone. The gene calls are TRBV7-9 and TRBJ1-6; 8 nucleotides align to TRBD1. CDR3 length: 14 residues. CDR1 is SEHNR and CDR2 is FQNEAQ in the germline V gene (reference sequence). V shed 5 bases and J 7 bases; nucleotides not matched to a gene: 4. The CDR3 region is CASSLRDRNSPLHF. In nucleotides, the CDR3 is TGTGCCAGCAGCCTCCGGGACAGGAATTCACCCCTCCACTTT. Based on the CDR3 plus reference TRBV7-9 and TRBJ1-6, the full variable domain is DTGVSQNPRHKITKRGQNVTFRCDPISEHNRLYWYRQTLGQGPEFLTYFQNEAQLEKSRLLSDRFSAERPKGSFSTLEIQRTEQGDSAMYLCASSLRDRNSPLHFGNGTRLTVT.

The chain carries TRBV12-3 or TRBV12-4 and TRBJ1-1; TRBD1 is a possible D gene (5 bases). The CDR3 contains 13 residues. V was cut by 4 bases and J by 4 bases, with 10 bases left in between. CDR3 sequence: CASSYPGFTEAFF. The CDR3 DNA sequence: TGTGCCAGCAGTTATCCAGGGTTCACTGAAGCTTTCTTT.

The chain uses TRBV7-2 and TRBJ2-1, with 11 positions matching TRBD2. Germline values: CDR1 SGHTA, CDR2 FQGNSA. After removal of 5 bases from V and 15 bases from J, the junction contained 9 bases not matched to a gene. This CDR3 region has 13 residues. CDR3 amino acids: CASSPFPSGGLFF. The CDR3 DNA reads TGTGCCAGCAGCCCTTTTCCTAGCGGGGGGTTGTTCTTC. Full variable domain (missing parts from reference TRBV7-2 and TRBJ2-1): GAGVSQSPSNKVTEKGKDVELRCDPISGHTALYWYRQSLGQGLEFLIYFQGNSAPDKSGLPSDRFSAERTGGSVSTLTIQRTQQEDSAVYLCASSPFPSGGLFFGPGTRLTVL.